A selection of T cell receptor beta chains follows, all from one sample in a study of blood T cell repertoires in COVID-19. Only in-frame clones appear in the TCRdb table, and some are missing; sequencing was by immunoSEQ multiplex PCR. Seen here are 400,000 to 450,000 clones, 75% to 90% observed once, and the top ten hold around 1.1%. The material sequenced was PBMCs or T cells enriched from blood (not recorded which). The receptors originated from a man aged 25 to 45 who had recovered from COVID-19. Both conserved end residues are trimmed from each CDR3.

TRBV3-1/TRBV3-2	TRBJ2-5	ASRALELQETQY
TRBV19	TRBJ2-7	ASSTGQAPLAEQY
TRBV2	TRBJ1-4	ASSDTPPNEKLF
TRBV18	TRBJ2-7	ASSLQANNYEQY
TRBV28	TRBJ1-2	ASLSLWDRRNYGYT
TRBV4-1	TRBJ1-3	ASSQEVVSSGNTIY
TRBV29-1	TRBJ2-5	SVEDLPNGAQY
TRBV30	TRBJ2-1	AWDGDRYNEQF
TRBV5-1	TRBJ2-7	ASSRGVEYSYEQY
TRBV10-3	TRBJ2-7	AINNKQGYEQY
TRBV7-9	TRBJ1-2	ASVSGGRGYT
TRBV20-1	TRBJ2-5	SASLGPRETQY
TRBV7-9	TRBJ2-2	ASLRGRNTGELF
TRBV28	TRBJ2-1	ASKEGGWNEQF
TRBV3-1/TRBV3-2	TRBJ2-1	ASSSGGWDEQF
TRBV7-2	TRBJ1-2	ASSLDRVSGYT
TRBV6-1	TRBJ2-7	ASSEAGLSSYEQY
TRBV6-1	TRBJ1-2	ASSEQGPTANYGYT
TRBV19	TRBJ2-7	ASKTPGNLDEQY
TRBV30	TRBJ2-1	AWSPTVEQF
TRBV28	TRBJ2-3	ASSSPSGRGDTQY
TRBV27	TRBJ2-2	ASGFGTTGAGELF
TRBV7-9	TRBJ1-2	ASSSGANYGYT
TRBV2	TRBJ2-3	ASSERQGKKTQY
TRBV30	TRBJ2-7	AWSDTLTSGRYEQY
TRBV5-6	TRBJ2-7	ASSPGGTGMTYEQY
TRBV19	TRBJ1-2	ASTFGGARYGYT
TRBV13	TRBJ2-3	ASSSLGLAGTLTSTDTQY
TRBV7-2	TRBJ2-5	ASSLQGPGVLVDQY
TRBV5-6	TRBJ1-2	ASSLQGLDNYGYT
TRBV27	TRBJ2-2	ASSNSDPNTGELF
TRBV7-9	TRBJ2-7	ASSSTSGRIEQY
TRBV15	TRBJ1-2	ATSRDRVNYGYT
TRBV6-5	TRBJ1-1	ASSYFFQNTEAF
TRBV6-5	TRBJ2-7	ASRLTGNSLGEQY
TRBV18	TRBJ1-1	ASSSSFGQGSEAF
TRBV7-8	TRBJ2-6	ASSPGTGRPGANVLT
TRBV5-1	TRBJ2-1	ASSPGTGDNEQF
TRBV6-5	TRBJ2-1	ASSRRLVEVF
TRBV5-1	TRBJ2-1	ASTLAGGPVEQF
TRBV5-4	TRBJ2-2	ASSPRTGITGELF
TRBV19	TRBJ1-5	ASSMALQGNNQPQH
TRBV19	TRBJ2-2	ASRSLAGGTGELF
TRBV28	TRBJ2-2	ASSGYEGRTGELF
TRBV6-5	TRBJ1-1	ASKPNWGTETAF
TRBV29-1	TRBJ2-7	SVEDGSGGYEQY
TRBV10-3	TRBJ2-7	ATRTGGDEQY
TRBV4-2	TRBJ1-3	ASSRGRGVLSGNTIY
TRBV19	TRBJ2-5	ASSTRQGETQY
TRBV7-2	TRBJ1-2	ASSRRMEGAGGYT
TRBV7-2	TRBJ2-7	ASSFLGQGTYEQY
TRBV18	TRBJ2-3	ASSPTGTSGRATSDTQY
TRBV28	TRBJ1-1	ASSSPGGGTEAF
TRBV18	TRBJ1-5	ASSPPQGAGQPQH